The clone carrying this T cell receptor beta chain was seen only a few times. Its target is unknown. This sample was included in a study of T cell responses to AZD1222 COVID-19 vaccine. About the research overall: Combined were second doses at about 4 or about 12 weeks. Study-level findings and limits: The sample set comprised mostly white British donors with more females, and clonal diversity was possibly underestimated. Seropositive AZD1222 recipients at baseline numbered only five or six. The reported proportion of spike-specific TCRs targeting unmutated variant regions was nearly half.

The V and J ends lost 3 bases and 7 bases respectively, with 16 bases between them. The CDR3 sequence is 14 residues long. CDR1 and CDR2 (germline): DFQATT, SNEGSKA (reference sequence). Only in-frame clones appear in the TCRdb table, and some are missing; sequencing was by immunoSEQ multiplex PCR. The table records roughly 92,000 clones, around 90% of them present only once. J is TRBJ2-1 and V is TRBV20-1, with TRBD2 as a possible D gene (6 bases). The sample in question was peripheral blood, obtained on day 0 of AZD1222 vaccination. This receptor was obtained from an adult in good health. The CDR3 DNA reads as TGCAGTGCTAGTTTAGCGGTTCTTGGGAATGAGCAGTTCTTC. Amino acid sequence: CSASLAVLGNEQFF.